The T cell receptor beta chain under discussion was sequenced for a study of T cells in Graves' hyperthyroidism and ophthalmopathy. Overall study: Upon initial diagnosis and before any treatment, peripheral blood was collected.

Findings of the study overall: Most thyroid clonotypes expanded above 0.001 appeared in blood too. Before onset, by a median of around six months, the model predicted ophthalmopathy.

Patients were excluded for uncontrolled infection, other autoimmune disease, pregnancy or lactation. It was RNA transcripts that yielded the amplified TCR beta CDR3 regions. RT-PCR in the first round (using the HTBI primer set) targeted the TCR CDR3. TCRdb redid the calling of the multiplex PCR reads with MiXCR, one entry per CDR3 protein. The sample comprises about 530,000 distinct CDR3 sequences, over 15% of which are singletons, and 15% to 20% rests with the top ten. Per germline, CDR1 MNHNS and CDR2 SASEGT. This CDR3 is 14 amino acids long. Trimming removed 4 bases at V and 0 bases at J, with 9 bases between. This clonotype occurred many times. The antigen is not known.

The chain combines TRBV6-1 with TRBJ1-1; no clear D. The clonotype comes from a woman aged 18-29 years with Graves' ophthalmopathy. Sequencing was performed on blood. The CDR3 here is CASSVHTLNTEAFF. The CDR3, as DNA: TGTGCCAGCAGTGTTCACACCTTGAACACTGAAGCTTTCTTT.